A single sample is the source of the 27 T cell receptor beta chains below, sequenced in a study of cytomegalovirus exposure and HLA in healthy donors. This table comes from immunoSEQ multiplex PCR, and its TCRdb copy is limited to in-frame clones, with some not included. The table has around 130,000 clones, around 92% seen once. The sequenced sample was PBMCs. All receptors come from a man younger than 45 in good health and CMV-seronegative.

The rearrangement joins TRBV5-5 to TRBJ2-3; no reliable D call. This CDR3 spans 14 amino acids. CDR1 is SGHKS and CDR2 is YYEKEE in the germline V gene (reference sequence). The V end was cut by 1 base, the J end by 2 bases, with 8 bases between. CDR3 in DNA: TGTGCCAGCAGCTTGTGGGCAGACACAGATACGCAGTATTTT. It yields the protein CASSLWADTDTQYF. The full variable domain, its missing parts supplied by reference TRBV5-5 and TRBJ2-3, is DAGVTQSPTHLIKTRGQQVTLRCSPISGHKSVSWYQQVLGQGPQFIFQYYEKEERGRGNFPDRFSARQFPNYSSELNVNALLLGDSALYLCASSLWADTDTQYFGPGTRLTVL.

The rearrangement links TRBV25-1 to TRBJ1-6; the match to TRBD1 covers 8 bases. This CDR3 comprises 15 residues. The germline V gene encodes CDR1 MGHDK and CDR2 SYGVNS. V gave up 5 bases and J gave up 7 bases; unmatched junction bases: 7. The CDR3 loop reads CASSIRTGYNSPLHF. CDR3 nucleotides: TGTGCCAGCAGTATACGGACAGGGTACAATTCACCCCTCCACTTT.

This chain's CDR3 is CASSNTVSNQPQHF. The CDR3 DNA is TGTGCCAGTAGTAATACAGTTAGCAATCAGCCCCAGCATTTT. This chain links TRBV19 with TRBJ1-5; unclear D gene. The CDR3 is 14 residues long. V dropped 4 bases and J dropped 0 bases, with 7 bases sitting between them. Germline lookup yields CDR1 LNHDA and CDR2 SQIVND (reference sequence).

The chain couples TRBV6-6 to TRBJ2-7; 7 bases agree with TRBD1. This CDR3 region has 15 residues. Germline-derived CDR1 and CDR2 are MNHNY and SVGAGI (reference sequence). V lost 4 bases to trimming and J lost 1 base; unmatched junction nucleotides: 7. CDR3 DNA sequence: TGTGCCAGCAGTTCGGTACAGGGGAATTCCTACGAGCAGTACTTC. This encodes CASSSVQGNSYEQYF.

J is TRBJ2-5 and V is TRBV28; D remains unclear. Per the germline V gene, CDR1 is MDHEN and CDR2 is SYDVKM. The V end was cut by 6 bases, the J end by 5 bases, with 13 bases between. The CDR3 loop spans 13 amino acids. The CDR3 sequence is CASSLSFGETQYF. Written as DNA, the CDR3 is TGTGCCAGCAGCCTTAGCTTTGGGGAGACCCAGTACTTC.

The rearrangement links TRBV7-2 to TRBJ2-7, with D possibly being TRBD2 (5 bases). CDR1 and CDR2 from the germline V gene are SGHTA and FQGNSA. CDR3 length: 14 residues. The V and J ends lost 4 bases and 5 bases respectively, with 15 bases between them. The CDR3 DNA reads as TGTGCCAGCAGCTCGACAACTAGGTCCGACGAGCAGTACTTC. Amino acids: CASSSTTRSDEQYF.

The chain employs TRBV5-1 and TRBJ2-1; TRBD2 matches at 16 bases. This CDR3 has 16 residues. With V trimmed by 4 bases and J by 9 bases, 7 bases remained unmatched. CDR1 and CDR2 (germline): SGHRS, YFSETQ. DNA for the CDR3: TGCGCCAGCAGCGCGGGACTAGCGGGGGGGCACGGTGAGCAGTTCTTC. Translating it yields CASSAGLAGGHGEQFF.

V gene TRBV2 combines with J gene TRBJ1-4; D remains unclear. This CDR3 region has 12 residues. Trimming took 2 bases from V and 8 from J, leaving 6 bases between them. Germline values: CDR1 SNHLY, CDR2 FYNNEI. The CDR3 region is CASSEWREKLFF. CDR3 coding DNA: TGTGCCAGCAGTGAATGGCGGGAAAAACTGTTTTTT.

The chain carries TRBV4-1 and TRBJ1-2; D is perhaps TRBD1 (5 bases). Germline V gene lookup returns CDR1 MGHRA and CDR2 YSYEKL. Deletions cut 0 bases from V and 2 bases from J, with 10 bases between. The CDR3 consists of 15 residues. CDR3 amino acids: CASSQDGGRNYGYTF. DNA for the CDR3: TGCGCCAGCAGCCAAGATGGGGGGAGGAACTATGGCTACACCTTC.

The rearrangement joins TRBV28 to TRBJ1-1, with D tentatively TRBD1 (6 bases). With 5 bases removed from V and 0 bases from J, the gap between germline ends came to 13 bases. The CDR3 has 15 residues. From germline, CDR1 is MDHEN and CDR2 SYDVKM. In DNA, the CDR3 is TGTGCCAGCAGTGCCCGGGACACCCTGAACACTGAAGCTTTCTTT. This codes for CASSARDTLNTEAFF.

This clone was recorded once. The rearrangement joins TRBV29-1 to TRBJ1-1; 8 nucleotides align to TRBD1. The J segment lost 3 bases and the V segment lost 6 bases, leaving 0 bases of the junction unmatched. Germline V gene data show CDR1 as SQVTM and CDR2 as ANQGSEA. The CDR3 sequence is 11 residues long. The CDR3 coding sequence is TGCAGCGTGGGACAGGACACTGAAGCTTTCTTT. It is translated as CSVGQDTEAFF.

The chain recombines TRBV5-1 with TRBJ2-3; the D gene is possibly TRBD1 (5 bases). The V gene lost 0 bases and the J gene lost 0 bases, with 8 bases spanning the gap. Germline assignment: CDR1 SGHRS and CDR2 YFSETQ. The CDR3 runs 15 residues. The CDR3 nucleotides are TGCGCCAGCAGCTTGGTGGGGCGGAGCACAGATACGCAGTATTTT. This encodes CASSLVGRSTDTQYF. The variable domain in full, completed from reference TRBV5-1 and TRBJ2-3, reads KAGVTQTPRYLIKTRGQQVTLSCSPISGHRSVSWYQQTPGQGLQFLFEYFSETQRNKGNFPGRFSGRQFSNSRSEMNVSTLELGDSALYLCASSLVGRSTDTQYFGPGTRLTVL.

The V and J genes are TRBV6-5 and TRBJ1-6, with no clear D. The CDR3 has 15 residues. Germline CDR1 reads MNHEY; CDR2 reads SVGAGI. V shed 6 bases and J shed 1 base, with 10 bases lying between them. The CDR3 here is CASRTLRSYNSPLHF. DNA for the CDR3: TGTGCCAGCAGGACCTTGAGGTCCTATAATTCACCCCTCCACTTT.

The V call is TRBV5-4, the J call TRBJ2-5; tentative D call: TRBD2 (7 bases). CDR1 is SGHNT, CDR2 YYREEE, per germline (reference sequence). V lost 4 bases to trimming and J lost 5 bases, with 9 bases between them. The CDR3 consists of 12 residues. In nucleotides, the CDR3 is TGTGCCAGCAGCCCGGGGGGCGAGACCCAGTACTTC. This encodes CASSPGGETQYF.

The chain couples TRBV9 to TRBJ2-5, with D uncertain. The CDR3 runs 12 residues. Per germline, CDR1 SGDLS and CDR2 YYNGEE. Trimming cost V 4 bases and J 13 bases, with 17 bases left between them. For the CDR3, the DNA is TGTGCCAGCAGCCCTAGTCGGAGTCTCATGTACTTC. This sequence encodes CASSPSRSLMYF.

The chain recombines TRBV5-5 with TRBJ1-6, with D tentatively TRBD1 (6 bases). CDR1 and CDR2 (germline): SGHKS, YYEKEE (reference sequence). Trimming removed 7 bases from V and 6 bases from J, with 17 bases in between. This CDR3 is 15 amino acids long. The CDR3 coding sequence is TGTGCCAGCGTCCCCCCAGGGGTTGCTAATTCACCCCTCCACTTT. Protein: CASVPPGVANSPLHF.

In regard to this clone: Other nucleotide sequences in the sample specify the same CDR3. The V call is TRBV7-2, the J call TRBJ2-1, with a weak D call TRBD1 (5 bases). With 4 bases removed from V and 6 bases from J, the gap between germline ends came to 10 bases. From germline, CDR1 is SGHTA and CDR2 FQGNSA. This CDR3 has 13 amino acids. The CDR3 loop is CASSSDRVNEQFF. CDR3 bases: TGTGCCAGCAGCTCCGACAGAGTCAATGAGCAGTTCTTC.

The chain is built from TRBV10-1 and TRBJ1-2, with 9 bases identical to TRBD1. CDR3 length equals 13 residues. Germline V gives CDR1 WNHNN, CDR2 SYGVQD (reference sequence). Germline trimming cut 2 bases from V and 5 bases from J; bases unmatched to any gene: 0. The CDR3 DNA reads TGCGCCAGCAGTGAGGGGACAGGGTATGGCTACACCTTC. Translated: CASSEGTGYGYTF.

The rearrangement joins TRBV6-1 to TRBJ2-2; the match to TRBD1 covers 9 bases. The germline CDR1 and CDR2 sequences are MNHNS and SASEGT. Germline trimming cut 0 bases from V and 6 bases from J; bases unmatched to any gene: 11. This CDR3 is 18 amino acids long. In nucleotides, the CDR3 is TGTGCCAGCAGTGAAGCACTATTGGGACAGGGATGGTCCGGGGAGCTGTTTTTT. It specifies CASSEALLGQGWSGELFF.

V usage is TRBV19 and J usage is TRBJ1-2, with D perhaps TRBD1 (6 bases). This CDR3 region has 14 residues. V lost 7 bases, J lost 0 bases, and 12 bases lay in between. Germline CDR1 is LNHDA and CDR2 is SQIVND (reference sequence). CDR3 loop: CASTQTGANYGYTF. DNA of the CDR3: TGTGCCAGTACCCAGACAGGAGCTAACTATGGCTACACCTTC. The complete variable domain, with remaining parts taken from reference TRBV19 and TRBJ1-2, reads DGGITQSPKYLFRKEGQNVTLSCEQNLNHDAMYWYRQDPGQGLRLIYYSQIVNDFQKGDIAEGYSVSREKKESFPLTVTSAQKNPTAFYLCASTQTGANYGYTFGSGTRLTVV.

The CDR3 DNA follows: TGTGCCAGCAGTTTTGAGGGGGCACGGAACACTGAAGCTTTCTTT. Protein: CASSFEGARNTEAFF. The V call is TRBV7-8, the J call TRBJ1-1; 7 bases align to TRBD1. Trimming removed 6 bases from V and 1 base from J; junction bases left unmatched: 8. This CDR3 region has 15 residues. Germline CDR1 is SGHVS and CDR2 is FQNEAQ.

This rearrangement joins TRBV5-1 to TRBJ1-6, with TRBD1 as a possible D gene (6 bases). The CDR3 loop spans 15 amino acids. The germline V gene has CDR1 SGHRS and CDR2 YFSETQ. The ends were cut back, 7 bases at V and 3 bases at J, with 14 bases in the middle. The CDR3: CASARDTNYNSPLHF. CDR3 coding DNA: TGCGCCAGCGCTCGGGACACCAACTATAATTCACCCCTCCACTTT.

Remarks on this clone: At one end the junction does not follow the germline gene, possibly because of a read error. This rearrangement joins TRBV7-7 to TRBJ2-7, with 9 bases lining up with TRBD1. The CDR3 sequence is 15 residues long. Per germline, CDR1 SSHAT and CDR2 FNYEAQ (reference sequence). CDR3 in amino acids: CASSPGQGWFYEQYF. The CDR3 region has the DNA TGTGCTAGCAGCCCGGGACAGGGATGGTTCTACGAGCAGTACTTC.

The rearrangement uses TRBV13 and TRBJ2-7; the D gene is possibly TRBD1 (6 bases). V dropped 5 bases and J dropped 7 bases, with 12 bases sitting between them. The CDR3 is made up of 12 amino acids. Germline V gene lookup returns CDR1 PRHDT and CDR2 FYEKMQ (reference sequence). The CDR3: CASSPGQMEQYF. CDR3 sequence (DNA): TGTGCCAGCAGCCCTGGACAGATGGAGCAGTACTTC.

In this sample, this clone turned up once. The chain has TRBV23-1 and TRBJ1-2; TRBD1 agrees at 9 bases. TRBV23-1 is placed among ORFs of uncertain function. This CDR3 has 15 amino acids. V was clipped by 4 bases and J by 5 bases; unmatched bases: 8. The chain's CDR3 is CASSRPTGGLYGYTF. The CDR3 bases are TGCGCCAGCAGTCGCCCCACAGGGGGCCTTTATGGCTACACCTTC.

J is TRBJ2-1 and V is TRBV7-2; 7 bases fit TRBD2. V was clipped by 3 bases and J by 8 bases; unmatched bases: 10. Per the germline V gene, CDR1 is SGHTA and CDR2 is FQGNSA. The CDR3 contains 15 residues. CDR3 nucleotides: TGTGCCAGCAGCTTTGTCTACAGCCGGGGGGATGAGCAGTTCTTC. Translated: CASSFVYSRGDEQFF. Complete variable domain (other parts from reference TRBV7-2 and TRBJ2-1): GAGVSQSPSNKVTEKGKDVELRCDPISGHTALYWYRQSLGQGLEFLIYFQGNSAPDKSGLPSDRFSAERTGGSVSTLTIQRTQQEDSAVYLCASSFVYSRGDEQFFGPGTRLTVL.

This sequence joins TRBV5-1 and TRBJ2-5, with D possibly being TRBD2 (5 bases). V was trimmed by 0 bases and J by 5 bases, leaving 14 bases between them. Germline V CDR1 and CDR2: SGHRS, YFSETQ. The CDR3 runs to 15 residues. The DNA for the CDR3 is TGCGCCAGCAGCTTGGGAGGGCAAACTAGGGAGACCCAGTACTTC. This sequence encodes CASSLGGQTRETQYF.